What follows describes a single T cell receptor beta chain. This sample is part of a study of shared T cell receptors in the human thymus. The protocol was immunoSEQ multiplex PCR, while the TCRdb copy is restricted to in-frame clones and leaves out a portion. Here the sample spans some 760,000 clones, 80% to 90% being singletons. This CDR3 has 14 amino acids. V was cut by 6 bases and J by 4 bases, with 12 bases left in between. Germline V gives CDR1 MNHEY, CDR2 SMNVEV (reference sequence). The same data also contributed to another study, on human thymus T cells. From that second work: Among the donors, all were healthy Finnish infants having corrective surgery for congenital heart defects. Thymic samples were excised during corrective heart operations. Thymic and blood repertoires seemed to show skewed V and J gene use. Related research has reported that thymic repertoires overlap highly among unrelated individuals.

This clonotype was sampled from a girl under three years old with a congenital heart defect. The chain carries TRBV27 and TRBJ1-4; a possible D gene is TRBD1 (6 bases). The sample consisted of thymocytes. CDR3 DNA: TGTGCCAGCAGACGGACAGACCTTAATGAAAAACTGTTTTTT. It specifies CASRRTDLNEKLFF.